This T cell receptor beta chain was profiled in a study of technical replicates of blood from a few donors. The method was immunoSEQ multiplex PCR; TCRdb's version includes in-frame clones alone and lacks a portion of them. The sample has fewer than 100,000 clones; under 97% are singletons. This clone has more than one count but fewer than ten. After removal of 1 base from V and 1 base from J, the junction contained 6 bases not matched to a gene. The CDR3 covers 16 residues. From germline, CDR1 is SGHVS and CDR2 FQNEAQ. Specimen: T cells isolated from PBMCs. The chain carries TRBV7-8 and TRBJ1-2; TRBD1 matches 7 bases. The receptor was derived from a human donor in good health. The CDR3 coding sequence is TGTGCCAGCAGCTTAGGGGGACAGTCTCTTAACTATGGCTACACCTTC. Amino acid sequence: CASSLGGQSLNYGYTF. The full variable domain, completed using reference TRBV7-8 and TRBJ1-2, is GAGVSQSPRYKVAKRGQDVALRCDPISGHVSLFWYQQALGQGPEFLTYFQNEAQLDKSGLPSDRFFAERPEGSVSTLKIQRTQQEDSAVYLCASSLGGQSLNYGYTFGSGTRLTVV.